These T cell receptor beta chains were read from a single sample in a study of blood T cell repertoires in COVID-19. This table comes from immunoSEQ multiplex PCR, and its TCRdb copy is limited to in-frame clones, with some not included. Found here are roughly 380,000 clones, around 84% of them singletons; the top ten hold approximately 3.7%. Sequences were obtained from peripheral blood. These receptors originate from a woman aged 18-35 years with acute or convalescent COVID-19. Both conserved end residues are part of each CDR3. The D gene is left open where the match is weak. Only part of the rows carry a size: once, few, many, or a class if the clone is expanded.

j_call | d_call | v_call | clone_size | cdr3_aa | cdr3_nt
TRBJ2-5 | TRBD2 | TRBV2 | . | CASRESLGGGPQETQYF | TGTGCCAGCAGGGAATCCTTGGGCGGGGGGCCACAAGAGACCCAGTACTTC
TRBJ2-7 | TRBD1 | TRBV6-5 | . | CASSTGDSQLDEQYF | TGTGCCAGCAGTACAGGGGACAGCCAGCTCGACGAGCAGTACTTC
TRBJ1-1 | . | TRBV6-1 | . | CASSEDRMNTEAFF | TGTGCCAGCAGCGAAGACAGGATGAACACTGAAGCTTTCTTT
TRBJ2-7 | . | TRBV5-4 | . | CASSLYYEQYF | TGTGCCAGCAGCTTGTACTACGAGCAGTACTTC
TRBJ2-7 | . | TRBV30 | . | CAWRRGSYEQYF | TGTGCCTGGAGGCGGGGTTCCTACGAGCAGTACTTC
TRBJ1-5 | TRBD1 | TRBV10-3 | . | CAISGDRDQPQHF | TGTGCCATCAGTGGGGACAGAGATCAGCCCCAGCATTTT
TRBJ1-1 | . | TRBV6-2/TRBV6-3 | once | CASSETGDEAFF | TGTGCCAGCAGTGAGACAGGAGATGAAGCTTTCTTT
TRBJ1-2 | TRBD1 | TRBV29-1 | . | CSVPSGTGSGYTF | TGCAGCGTTCCTTCGGGGACAGGGAGCGGCTACACCTTC
TRBJ2-1 | TRBD2 | TRBV7-3 | . | CASSSLAGGYNEQFF | TGTGCCAGCAGCTCGCTAGCGGGAGGGTACAATGAGCAGTTCTTC
TRBJ1-6 | . | TRBV3-1/TRBV3-2 | once | CASSQGGGNNSPLHF | TGTGCCAGCAGCCAAGGGGGGGGTAATAATTCACCCCTCCACTTT
TRBJ2-5 | . | TRBV5-6 | . | CASSLFMVGVDLETQYF | TGTGCCAGCAGCTTGTTTATGGTGGGAGTTGATTTAGAGACCCAGTACTTC
TRBJ2-7 | . | TRBV11-2 | . | CASSQMTVEQYF | TGTGCCAGCAGTCAAATGACTGTCGAGCAGTACTTC
TRBJ2-1 | TRBD2 | TRBV30 | . | CAWTGAGGRLFF | TGTGCCTGGACCGGGGCGGGGGGCAGGCTGTTCTTC
TRBJ1-3 | TRBD1 | TRBV30 | . | CAWSHRGLGNTIYF | TGTGCCTGGAGTCACAGGGGGCTAGGAAACACCATATATTTT
TRBJ2-1 | TRBD1 | TRBV6-5 | . | CASSYSTRDRNNEQFF | TGTGCCAGCAGTTACTCGACCCGGGACAGAAACAATGAGCAGTTCTTC
TRBJ1-1 | . | TRBV7-8 | . | CASSLGGGGFEAFF | TGTGCCAGCAGCCTAGGGGGGGGAGGCTTTGAAGCTTTCTTT
TRBJ2-2 | TRBD2 | TRBV7-6 | . | CASRVGLAENTGELFF | TGTGCCAGCAGGGTAGGACTAGCAGAGAACACCGGGGAGCTGTTTTTT
TRBJ2-4 | . | TRBV18 | . | CASSPMAGERIQYF | TGTGCCAGCTCACCAATGGCAGGGGAACGCATTCAGTACTTC
TRBJ1-4 | . | TRBV7-2 | . | CASSILRGATNEKLFF | TGTGCCAGCAGCATTCTCAGGGGCGCAACTAATGAAAAACTGTTTTTT
TRBJ2-7 | TRBD1 | TRBV7-8 | . | CASSSPGQGNYEQYF | TGTGCCAGCAGCTCCCCGGGACAGGGAAACTACGAGCAGTACTTC
TRBJ1-5 | TRBD1 | TRBV27 | . | CASSSATGGQHF | TGTGCCAGCAGTTCCGCGACAGGGGGACAGCATTTT
TRBJ2-7 | TRBD2 | TRBV27 | once | CASKRGVSHEQYF | TGTGCCAGCAAACGGGGGGTTTCCCACGAGCAGTACTTC
TRBJ2-5 | TRBD2 | TRBV6-5 | . | CASSLLAGGRETQYF | TGTGCCAGCAGCCTCTTAGCGGGAGGACGCGAGACCCAGTACTTC
TRBJ2-7 | TRBD1 | TRBV12-5 | many | CASGTRDRTYEQYF | TGTGCTAGTGGTACCCGGGACAGAACCTACGAGCAGTACTTC
TRBJ1-4 | . | TRBV29-1 | . | CSGWLTNEKLFF | TGCAGCGGCTGGCTTACTAATGAAAAACTGTTTTTT
TRBJ1-2 | . | TRBV19 | . | CASTQRGYGYTF | TGTGCCAGTACCCAGCGGGGTTATGGCTACACCTTC
TRBJ2-3 | TRBD1 | TRBV24-1 | . | CATSDRTGSSTDTQYF | TGTGCCACCAGTGACCGGACAGGGTCTAGCACAGATACGCAGTATTTT
TRBJ1-4 | TRBD1 | TRBV9 | . | CASSVRGQINEKLFF | TGTGCCAGCAGCGTACGGGGACAGATTAATGAAAAACTGTTTTTT
TRBJ1-1 | TRBD1 | TRBV5-4 | . | CASSPEGTGYIDGRAFF | TGTGCCAGCAGCCCCGAAGGGACAGGGTATATCGACGGCCGAGCTTTCTTT
TRBJ2-2 | TRBD1 | TRBV7-9 | once | CASSFGTGGDTGELFF | TGTGCCAGCAGCTTTGGGACAGGGGGTGACACCGGGGAGCTGTTTTTT